This is a list of T cell receptor beta chains from one sample in a study of OX40 agonist ivuxolimab in advanced cancers. Here immunoSEQ multiplex PCR was the method, and the copy in TCRdb shows in-frame clones only, minus some. The sample holds tens of thousands of clones, roughly 85% seen once. Source: CD4+ or CD8+ T cells sorted from blood, taken in a trial of the OX40 agonist ivuxolimab. The source is an adult with an advanced solid tumor such as melanoma, head and neck, liver or kidney cancer. CDR3s include the opening cysteine and the closing phenylalanine or tryptophan. The D gene is left open where the match is weak. Rows may omit the clone size; those that give it use once, few, many or a size class.

D gene: -; clone size: -; J gene: TRBJ2-7; V gene: TRBV14; CDR3 DNA: TGTGCCAGCAGCCCGTTGGGGGCAGGCACCTACGAGCAGTACTTC; CDR3 protein: CASSPLGAGTYEQYF
D gene: -; clone size: -; J gene: TRBJ1-4; V gene: TRBV28; CDR3 DNA: TGTGCCAGCAGTTTATCTGGGTTGACTAATGAAAAACTGTTTTTT; CDR3 protein: CASSLSGLTNEKLFF
D gene: -; clone size: -; J gene: TRBJ1-6; V gene: TRBV6-5; CDR3 DNA: TGTGCCAGCAAAGTACAGGGAGAATCACCCCTCCACTTT; CDR3 protein: CASKVQGESPLHF
D gene: -; clone size: -; J gene: TRBJ2-2; V gene: TRBV5-4; CDR3 DNA: TGTGCCAGCAGCTCCGGGCTAGCTACCGGGGAGCTGTTTTTT; CDR3 protein: CASSSGLATGELFF
D gene: -; clone size: -; J gene: TRBJ1-5; V gene: TRBV2; CDR3 DNA: TGTGCCAGCAGTGCAAATAGCAATCAGCCCCAGCATTTT; CDR3 protein: CASSANSNQPQHF
D gene: TRBD1; clone size: -; J gene: TRBJ1-1; V gene: TRBV6-5; CDR3 DNA: TGTGCCAGCAGACAAGGACAGGCTAACACTGAAGCTTTCTTT; CDR3 protein: CASRQGQANTEAFF
D gene: -; clone size: -; J gene: TRBJ2-2; V gene: TRBV19; CDR3 DNA: TGTGCCAGTAGTATTCAGGCGACGAACACCGGGGAGCTGTTTTTT; CDR3 protein: CASSIQATNTGELFF
D gene: TRBD2; clone size: -; J gene: TRBJ2-2; V gene: TRBV27; CDR3 DNA: TGTGCCAGCAAACCGGGACTAGCGGGAGGAAGAGGCACCGGGGAGCTGTTTTTT; CDR3 protein: CASKPGLAGGRGTGELFF
D gene: TRBD2; clone size: -; J gene: TRBJ2-7; V gene: TRBV29-1; CDR3 DNA: TGCAGCGTTGTGCGGGAGGATTACGAGCAGTACTTC; CDR3 protein: CSVVREDYEQYF
D gene: TRBD1; clone size: -; J gene: TRBJ1-2; V gene: TRBV19; CDR3 DNA: TGTGCCACCACTCCGGGACAGGGGTACTATGGCTACACCTTC; CDR3 protein: CATTPGQGYYGYTF
D gene: -; clone size: -; J gene: TRBJ2-1; V gene: TRBV19; CDR3 DNA: TGTGCCAGTAGTATCCGTTCTAATGAGCAGTTCTTC; CDR3 protein: CASSIRSNEQFF
D gene: TRBD2; clone size: once; J gene: TRBJ2-3; V gene: TRBV5-1; CDR3 DNA: TGCGCCAGCAGCGGGGGGACTAGCGGTGATACGCAGTATTTT; CDR3 protein: CASSGGTSGDTQYF
D gene: -; clone size: -; J gene: TRBJ1-6; V gene: TRBV2; CDR3 DNA: TGTGCCAGCAGTGAACCTTCCGGGGCCTCACCCCTCCACTTT; CDR3 protein: CASSEPSGASPLHF
D gene: TRBD2; clone size: -; J gene: TRBJ2-3; V gene: TRBV6-5; CDR3 DNA: TGTGCCAGCAGCCAAGCGGGGAGCAAGGGAGATACGCAGTATTTT; CDR3 protein: CASSQAGSKGDTQYF
D gene: -; clone size: -; J gene: TRBJ2-5; V gene: TRBV6-1; CDR3 DNA: TGTGCCAGCAGTGACCTCCAAGAGACCCAGTACTTC; CDR3 protein: CASSDLQETQYF
D gene: -; clone size: -; J gene: TRBJ1-2; V gene: TRBV28; CDR3 DNA: TGTGCCAGCAGTTTACGGGTGGGTGGCTACACCTTC; CDR3 protein: CASSLRVGGYTF
D gene: -; clone size: -; J gene: TRBJ2-2; V gene: TRBV10-1; CDR3 DNA: TGCGCCAGCAGTCGGGATCCTTCTCTTTTCGGGGAGCTGTTTTTT; CDR3 protein: CASSRDPSLFGELFF
D gene: TRBD1; clone size: -; J gene: TRBJ1-4; V gene: TRBV7-9; CDR3 DNA: TGTGCCAGCAGCGCGGGACAGGGGGGTGAAAAACTGTTTTTT; CDR3 protein: CASSAGQGGEKLFF
D gene: -; clone size: -; J gene: TRBJ2-2; V gene: TRBV27; CDR3 DNA: TGTGCCAGCAGTTTGCGGCTAGCAGAGACCGGGGAGCTGTTTTTT; CDR3 protein: CASSLRLAETGELFF
D gene: TRBD2; clone size: once; J gene: TRBJ2-2; V gene: TRBV6-4; CDR3 DNA: TGTGCCCGATCTCTGGAAGCGGGACTAGCGACCACCGGGGAGCTGTTTTTT; CDR3 protein: CARSLEAGLATTGELFF
D gene: TRBD2; clone size: -; J gene: TRBJ2-1; V gene: TRBV11-2; CDR3 DNA: TGTGCCAGCAGGTCCCTTAGCGGGAAGTACAATGAGCAGTTCTTC; CDR3 protein: CASRSLSGKYNEQFF
D gene: TRBD1; clone size: -; J gene: TRBJ1-1; V gene: TRBV18; CDR3 DNA: TGTGCCAGCTCACCGGGACAGCTTAAGAACACTGAAGCTTTCTTT; CDR3 protein: CASSPGQLKNTEAFF
D gene: TRBD2; clone size: -; J gene: TRBJ2-1; V gene: TRBV11-3; CDR3 DNA: TGTGCCAGCAGTACGGGGGGCTCCTACAATGAGCAGTTCTTC; CDR3 protein: CASSTGGSYNEQFF
D gene: TRBD2; clone size: -; J gene: TRBJ2-7; V gene: TRBV10-3; CDR3 DNA: TGTGCCATCAGTGAGTCTGCGGGAGGAGGCGAGCAGTACTTC; CDR3 protein: CAISESAGGGEQYF
D gene: -; clone size: -; J gene: TRBJ2-7; V gene: TRBV27; CDR3 DNA: TGTGCCAGCAGCATGGGGTTTGGGACCCCTTTATACTTC; CDR3 protein: CASSMGFGTPLYF
D gene: -; clone size: once; J gene: TRBJ1-6; V gene: TRBV27; CDR3 DNA: TGTGCCAGCAATCTCGACCCCCCCAAAGGGGATTCACCCCTCCACTTT; CDR3 protein: CASNLDPPKGDSPLHF
D gene: -; clone size: -; J gene: TRBJ2-3; V gene: TRBV27; CDR3 DNA: TGTGCCAGCAGTTCCCCCTTTTTAGGGATAGATACGCAGTATTTT; CDR3 protein: CASSSPFLGIDTQYF
D gene: TRBD1; clone size: -; J gene: TRBJ1-2; V gene: TRBV29-1; CDR3 DNA: TGCAGCGTAGCATCCGGGACAGGGGGCTTCTATGGCTACACCTTC; CDR3 protein: CSVASGTGGFYGYTF
D gene: TRBD1; clone size: -; J gene: TRBJ2-2; V gene: TRBV5-4; CDR3 DNA: TGTGCCAGCAGCTTGCAGGGGGCGGTCACCGGGGAGCTGTTTTTT; CDR3 protein: CASSLQGAVTGELFF
D gene: -; clone size: -; J gene: TRBJ2-1; V gene: TRBV5-4; CDR3 DNA: TGTGCCAGCAGCGTGAGAAGGTCGGAGCAGTTCTTC; CDR3 protein: CASSVRRSEQFF
D gene: -; clone size: -; J gene: TRBJ1-6; V gene: TRBV25-1; CDR3 DNA: TGTGCCAGCACTCCCGGCTCTAGGTCACCCCTCCACTTT; CDR3 protein: CASTPGSRSPLHF
D gene: -; clone size: -; J gene: TRBJ1-1; V gene: TRBV11-2; CDR3 DNA: TGTGCCAGCAGCTTGGGGCACCTTGGGACTGAAGCTTTCTTT; CDR3 protein: CASSLGHLGTEAFF
D gene: TRBD1; clone size: -; J gene: TRBJ2-7; V gene: TRBV6-5; CDR3 DNA: TGTGCCAGCAGCTGGGGACAGGACTCCTACGAGCAGTACTTC; CDR3 protein: CASSWGQDSYEQYF
D gene: -; clone size: -; J gene: TRBJ1-2; V gene: TRBV10-3; CDR3 DNA: TGTGCCATCAGTGAAGACTCTAACTATGGCTACACCTTC; CDR3 protein: CAISEDSNYGYTF
D gene: -; clone size: -; J gene: TRBJ1-2; V gene: TRBV6-6; CDR3 DNA: TGTGCCAGCAGTTACGAAAGGACGGGGGGAGACTACACCTTC; CDR3 protein: CASSYERTGGDYTF
D gene: TRBD2; clone size: -; J gene: TRBJ2-3; V gene: TRBV4-2; CDR3 DNA: TGTGCCAGCAGCCAAGAGGGACTAGCGGGGGGGATAACATTAGATACGCAGTATTTT; CDR3 protein: CASSQEGLAGGITLDTQYF
D gene: TRBD2; clone size: -; J gene: TRBJ2-1; V gene: TRBV19; CDR3 DNA: TGTGCCAGTAGTGGCCGACTAGCGGGAAGGAATGAGCAGTTCTTC; CDR3 protein: CASSGRLAGRNEQFF